This record looks at one TCR beta chain sequence and its context. Its target is unknown. These data belong to a study of beta chain features in type 1 diabetes. Naive, central memory, regulatory and stem cell-like memory cells within the CD4+ compartment were sorted using CD45RO/CCR7/CD25/CD127/CD95/CD27. Trimming took off 1 base at V and 5 bases at J, with 8 bases between the two ends. This CDR3 has 13 amino acids. Germline values: CDR1 SEHNR, CDR2 FQNEAQ (reference sequence). The study, taken as a whole, reports: VDJ junctions from patients with type 1 diabetes contained fewer insertions and more deletions. The naive, central memory and Treg TCRB repertoires of patients appeared to be more similar to one another than those of healthy donors.

Expressed TCRB transcripts were sequenced, since all the RNA that had been isolated was reverse transcribed. Read counts averaged around 3.6 million for samples of naive, central memory and regulatory T cells. Profiling relied on immunoSEQ multiplex PCR, and the TCRdb table lists in-frame clones only, not all of them. The sample contains more than 300,000 clones, 6.5% to 10% of which appear only once. This clonotype was obtained from a woman aged 18-29 years in good health. The sequencing sample was made of central memory CD4+ T cells from blood. The genes are TRBV7-9 and TRBJ1-2, with D hard to call. CDR3 nucleotide sequence: TGTGCCAGCAGCTTAGAGGTTCCGTATGGCTACACCTTC. Amino acids: CASSLEVPYGYTF.